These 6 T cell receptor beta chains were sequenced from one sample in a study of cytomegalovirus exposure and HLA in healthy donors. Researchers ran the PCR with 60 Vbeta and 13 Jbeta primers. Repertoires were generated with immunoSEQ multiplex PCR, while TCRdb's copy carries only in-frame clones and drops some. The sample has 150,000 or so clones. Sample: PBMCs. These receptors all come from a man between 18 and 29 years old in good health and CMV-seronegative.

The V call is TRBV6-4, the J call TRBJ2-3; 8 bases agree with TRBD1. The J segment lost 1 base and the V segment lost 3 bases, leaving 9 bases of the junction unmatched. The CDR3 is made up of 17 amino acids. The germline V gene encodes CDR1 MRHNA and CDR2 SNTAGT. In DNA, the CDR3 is TGTGCCAGCAGTGAAGGGGTTGGGGGACAGGGCACAGATACGCAGTATTTT. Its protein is CASSEGVGGQGTDTQYF.

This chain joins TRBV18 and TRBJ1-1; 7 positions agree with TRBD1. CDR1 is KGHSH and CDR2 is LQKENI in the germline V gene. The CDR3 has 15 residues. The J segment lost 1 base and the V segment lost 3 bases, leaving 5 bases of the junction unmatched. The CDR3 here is CASSPRTGWNTEAFF. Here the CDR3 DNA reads TGTGCCAGCTCACCTCGGACAGGCTGGAACACTGAAGCTTTCTTT.

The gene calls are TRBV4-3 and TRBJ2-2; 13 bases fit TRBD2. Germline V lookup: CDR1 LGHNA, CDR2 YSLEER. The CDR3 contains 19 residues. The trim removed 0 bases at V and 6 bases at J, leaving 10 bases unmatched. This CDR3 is CASSQDYKPGLAGPGELFF. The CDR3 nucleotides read TGCGCCAGCAGCCAAGACTACAAGCCGGGACTAGCGGGACCCGGGGAGCTGTTTTTT.

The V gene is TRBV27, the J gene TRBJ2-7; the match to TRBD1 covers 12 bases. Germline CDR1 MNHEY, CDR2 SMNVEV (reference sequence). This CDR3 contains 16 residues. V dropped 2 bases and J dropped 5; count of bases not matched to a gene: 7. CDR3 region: CASSLRPGTGGHEQYF. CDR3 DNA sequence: TGTGCCAGCAGTTTACGCCCAGGGACAGGGGGCCACGAGCAGTACTTC.

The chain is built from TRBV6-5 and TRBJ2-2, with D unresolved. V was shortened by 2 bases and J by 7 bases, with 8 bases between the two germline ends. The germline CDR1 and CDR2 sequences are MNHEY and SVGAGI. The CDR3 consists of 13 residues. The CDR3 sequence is CASSYAIIGELFF. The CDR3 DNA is TGTGCCAGCAGTTACGCTATAATCGGGGAGCTGTTTTTT.

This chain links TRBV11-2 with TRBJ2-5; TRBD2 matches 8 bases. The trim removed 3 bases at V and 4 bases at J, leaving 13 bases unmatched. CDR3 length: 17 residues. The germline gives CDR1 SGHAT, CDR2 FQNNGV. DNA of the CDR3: TGTGCCAGCAGCTTCGGGAGCGGGAGCGGACTTCGAGAGACCCAGTACTTC. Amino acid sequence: CASSFGSGSGLRETQYF.